Below are 4 T cell receptor beta chains sequenced from a single sample in a study of T cell changes during pregnancy in multiple sclerosis. Here immunoSEQ multiplex PCR was the method, and the copy in TCRdb shows in-frame clones only, minus some. Of about 28,000 clones detected, about 91% appear once; the ten largest clones hold 0.65% to 0.9%. The material was CD4+ T cells from peripheral blood mononuclear cells, obtained in the second trimester of pregnancy. Receptor source: a female donor with multiple sclerosis, enrolled in a pregnancy study.

This clone has more than one count but fewer than ten. This chain joins TRBV2 and TRBJ1-4; TRBD1 aligns across 10 bases. The trim removed 6 bases at V and 0 bases at J, leaving 10 bases unmatched. From germline, CDR1 is SNHLY and CDR2 FYNNEI. The CDR3 totals 18 residues. The CDR3 reads CASSIDRGPVATNEKLFF. DNA of the CDR3: TGTGCCAGCAGCATCGACAGGGGGCCTGTTGCAACTAATGAAAAACTGTTTTTT.

The V call is TRBV5-1, the J call TRBJ1-1; TRBD1 agrees at 9 bases. The CDR3 covers 17 residues. CDR1 is SGHRS, CDR2 YFSETQ, per germline. The J segment lost 0 bases and the V segment lost 0 bases, leaving 6 bases of the junction unmatched. CDR3 amino acids: CASSLVPTGGMNTEAFF. The CDR3 DNA reads TGCGCCAGCAGCTTGGTCCCTACAGGGGGCATGAACACTGAAGCTTTCTTT.

The chain carries TRBV18 and TRBJ2-6, with a tentative D call TRBD2 (6 bases). CDR1 and CDR2 from the germline V gene are KGHSH and LQKENI. V was pared by 0 bases and J by 1 base, with 16 bases between. The CDR3 extends over 19 amino acids. The CDR3 protein is CASSPPFGRDFSGANVLTF. The CDR3 nucleotides are TGTGCCAGCTCACCACCTTTTGGCAGGGACTTTTCTGGGGCCAACGTCCTGACTTTC.

The chain joins TRBV20-1 to TRBJ2-7, with TRBD1 as a possible D gene (6 bases). Between the trimmed V and J ends, which lost 6 bases and 6 bases, there was a span of 12 bases. The CDR3 covers 11 residues. Germline CDR1 DFQATT, CDR2 SNEGSKA (reference sequence). CDR3 sequence reads: CSAAGTFEQYF. In DNA form, the CDR3 reads TGCAGTGCGGCCGGGACATTCGAGCAGTACTTC.